This T cell receptor (beta chain) is drawn from a study of regulatory T cells in long-lasting Graves disease. The authors built TCR beta libraries using iRepertoire HTBI primers and Arm-PCR of CDR3 regions. TCRdb used MiXCR to reprocess the multiplex PCR reads, holding one entry per CDR3 protein. The data show about 460,000 distinct CDR3 sequences, with about 15% seen just once and over 15% held by the top ten. This clonotype showed up many times. The germline V gene encodes CDR1 SGHRS and CDR2 YFSETQ. The V gene end was trimmed by 2 bases and the J gene end by 8 bases; junction bases not matched to a gene: 3. There are 14 residues in the CDR3. Sample time point: newly diagnosed GD, antithyroid drugs for less than 3 months. PBMCs were the source of the RNA used for TCR sequencing. These same data were also listed under a study on T cells in Graves' hyperthyroidism and ophthalmopathy. This second study notes: Hyperthyroidism had been newly diagnosed in patients aged 18 to 65, and its duration was under 2 months. Diagnoses were established using clinical symptoms, serum thyroxine and TRAb, thyroid ultrasound and orbital computed tomography.

The rearrangement uses TRBV5-1 and TRBJ2-1; 11 nucleotides match TRBD2. The receptor's source is a woman aged 50 to 65 with Graves disease. Source: peripheral blood mononuclear cells (PBMCs), taken at new diagnosis, from a patient treated with antithyroid drugs. CDR3 residues: CASSLTSGSYEQFF. CDR3 sequence (DNA): TGCGCCAGCAGCTTAACTAGCGGGAGCTATGAGCAGTTCTTC.